The rows below give T cell receptor beta chains drawn from one sample of a study of human T cells and chemical hapten exposure. In TCRdb, the RACE reads were re-called with MiXCR into one record per CDR3 protein. The table shows around 260,000 distinct CDR3 sequences, with 7% to 10% occurring only once. The starting material was whole blood, obtained in connection with sensitization to the hapten diphenylcyclopropenone (DPC). The receptors derive from a woman in her thirties or forties with alopecia areata. Some clones in this sample may be carry-over from other donors' samples. Each CDR3 is given with its conserved first and last residue. Fields, in order: D gene, clone size, J gene, V gene, CDR3 DNA, CDR3 protein. D genes are given only for firm matches. Clone size is given for some rows only: seen once, a few or many times, or a class if the clone is expanded.

NA NA TRBJ2-3 TRBV24-1 TGTGCCACCAGTGATTCTGGCGTTTACACAGATACGCAGTATTTT CATSDSGVYTDTQYF
NA NA TRBJ1-6 TRBV10-3 TGTGCCATCAGTACAAGACAAGAAAATTCACCCCTCCACTTT CAISTRQENSPLHF
TRBD1 few TRBJ2-7 TRBV28 TGTGCCAGCAGACCGGGACAGGGGAATGAGCAGTACTTC CASRPGQGNEQYF
TRBD1 few TRBJ1-2 TRBV29-1 TGCAGCGTTGCCAGGGACAGGGCTAACTATGGCTACACCTTC CSVARDRANYGYTF
NA NA TRBJ2-1 TRBV29-1 TGCAGCGTTGAAACGGCCGGGTACAATGAGCAGTTCTTC CSVETAGYNEQFF
NA NA TRBJ2-3 TRBV5-4 TGTGCCAGCAGCTTTGAGGGGCTGGATACGCAGTATTTT CASSFEGLDTQYF
NA few TRBJ2-3 TRBV7-2 TGTGCCTGGGGGCTTGCCCTCACAGATACGCAGTATTTT CAWGLALTDTQYF
NA NA TRBJ1-5 TRBV28 TGTGCCAGCAGACCTCAAGGGACTCAGCCCCAGCATTTT CASRPQGTQPQHF
TRBD2 NA TRBJ2-7 TRBV4-1 TGCGCCAGCAGCCTAGTTAGCGGGCCCCAATACGAGCAGTACTTC CASSLVSGPQYEQYF
TRBD2 NA TRBJ2-6 TRBV3-1 TGTGCCAGCAGCCCTCCGGGACTAGGACCCTCTGGGGCCAACGTCCTGACTTTC CASSPPGLGPSGANVLTF
TRBD2 NA TRBJ2-7 TRBV20-1 TGCAGTGCTAGGAGGACTAGCGGGTACGAGCAGTACTTC CSARRTSGYEQYF
NA NA TRBJ2-3 TRBV7-9 TGTGTCAGCAGCTTAATCCCTGGTGGCACAGATACGCAGTATTTT CVSSLIPGGTDTQYF
NA many TRBJ1-5 TRBV24-1 TGTGCCACCAGTAACGGCAATCAGCCCCAGCATTTT CATSNGNQPQHF
TRBD2 NA TRBJ2-5 TRBV20-1 TGCAGTGCTAGCCCGACTAGCGGGAGTTTCGAGACCCAGTACTTC CSASPTSGSFETQYF
NA many TRBJ2-3 TRBV12-3/TRBV12-4 TGTGCCAGCAGTCTAGGGGAACAGGGTACGCAGTATTTT CASSLGEQGTQYF
TRBD1 NA TRBJ2-6 TRBV7-2 TGTGCCAGCAGCGGGGACAGCTTCGTCCTGACTTTC CASSGDSFVLTF
TRBD1 NA TRBJ2-5 TRBV5-1 TGCGCCAGCAGCTTGTGGGACGGACAGGAAGAGACCCAGTACTTC CASSLWDGQEETQYF
TRBD1 many TRBJ1-6 TRBV3-1 TGTGCCAGCAGCCAAGAACCGGGACAGCCTTTAAGGTCACCCCTCCACTTT CASSQEPGQPLRSPLHF
NA many TRBJ1-2 TRBV7-2 TGTGCCAGCAGCTTAATACAGCGGGGCTATGGCTACACCTTC CASSLIQRGYGYTF
NA NA TRBJ2-5 TRBV18 TGTGCCAGCTCACCATACGGCATCCAAGAGACCCAGTACTTC CASSPYGIQETQYF
TRBD1 NA TRBJ1-2 TRBV6-1 TGTGCCAGTATAACAGGGGGATACTATGGCTACACCTTC CASITGGYYGYTF
NA many TRBJ2-7 TRBV6-2/TRBV6-3 TGTGCCAGCAGTTACTCGGTACCTGGACGCTACGAGCAGTACTTC CASSYSVPGRYEQYF
NA few TRBJ2-1 TRBV12-3/TRBV12-4 TGTGCCAGCAGTGCTGCTAGTGTGTCCAACAATGAGCAGTTCTTC CASSAASVSNNEQFF
NA few TRBJ1-3 TRBV7-4 TGTGCCAGCAGCTTATTTGAAGTTGGAAACACCATATATTTT CASSLFEVGNTIYF
NA many TRBJ2-5 TRBV4-3 TGCGCCAGCAGCCAACACCTCCAAGAGACCCAGTACTTC CASSQHLQETQYF
NA NA TRBJ2-2 TRBV12-3/TRBV12-4 TGTGCCAGCAAGGCCGGGGAGCTGTTTTTT CASKAGELFF
NA few TRBJ1-1 TRBV12-3/TRBV12-4 TGTGCCAGCAGTTTAGACCCCCAGGCCTTTAGAACTGAAGCTTTCTTT CASSLDPQAFRTEAFF
NA few TRBJ2-5 TRBV29-1 TGCAGCGTTGTTTTCCGGGGCAGGCAGTACCAAGAGACCCAGTACTTC CSVVFRGRQYQETQYF
NA NA TRBJ2-1 TRBV12-3/TRBV12-4 TGTGCCAGCAGTTTCATCAGCTCCTACAATGAGCAGTTCTTC CASSFISSYNEQFF
NA NA TRBJ2-2 TRBV18 TGTGCCAGCTCAGCAGGGACGTCGAACACCGGGGAGCTGTTTTTT CASSAGTSNTGELFF
NA few TRBJ2-1 TRBV7-8 TGTGCCAGCAGCTCCCACGTGGCCAGCTCCTACAATGAGCAGTTCTTC CASSSHVASSYNEQFF